This T cell receptor (beta chain) comes out of a study of blood T cell repertoires in COVID-19. As for the study in general: Acute and convalescent COVID-19 specimens originated in the United States, Italy and Spain. In each case, the material was cDNA or gDNA derived from T cells, B-cell-depleted T cells, or PBMCs.

The V segment lost 0 bases and the J segment 0 bases; nucleotides outside the gene matches: 6. The CDR3 is 18 residues long. The germline CDR1 and CDR2 sequences are SGDLS and YYNGEE. Per the original data handling: Amplifying reference gene primers gave estimates of nucleated cell counts. Generated by immunoSEQ multiplex PCR, the TCRdb table keeps only in-frame clones and is missing some. The D gene and trimming were derived from the DNA, and the V and J assignments and clone size from that table. The top ten hold under 2% of the sample, which has around 70,000 clones, around 88% seen once. The source is an elderly woman with active or convalescent COVID-19. Source material: peripheral blood. V is TRBV9 and J is TRBJ2-3; TRBD2 agrees at 11 bases. CDR3 amino acids: CASSVGTSGGYSTDTQYF. The CDR3, as DNA: TGTGCCAGCAGCGTAGGAACTAGCGGGGGATACAGCACAGATACGCAGTATTTT.